This TCR beta chain was recorded in a study of blood T cell repertoires in COVID-19 (dated by TCRdb to the early 2020s). The study in broad terms: Collaborator samples came from the United States, Italy and Spain and covered acute and convalescent phases of COVID-19. The repertoires were made available in a free public database intended to serve as a resource for research on the immune response to SARS-CoV-2. Deeply sampled blood TCRbeta repertoires from subjects exposed to, actively infected with, or recovered from COVID-19 were included in the dataset. Where available, HLA class I and class II types were taken from metadata supplied by the sample provider and were not determined by assay-based typing. The material from the prospective study consisted of cDNA or gDNA derived from T cells, B-cell-depleted T cells, or PBMCs. The samples were drawn from the first 160 participants of the ongoing ImmuneRACE study and from 1,254 subjects provided by 6 global collaborators. Nearly every sample came with metadata listing a de-identified subject ID, COVID-19 status, age in years and sex. What the work shows at the level of the full study, not this receptor alone: Clinical and demographic metadata were provided uncurated, with the amount varying by source and participant.

To note about this clone: Its antigen remains unidentified. No qualities accompany the bases; no much larger clone lies one base away.

The immunoSEQ Assay, a bias-controlled multiplex PCR, was used to amplify TCRbeta CDR3 regions from genomic DNA. The paper's processing steps were these. The number of nucleated cells in each sample was estimated by amplification of reference gene primers within the assay. Sequence reads were collapsed and filtered to measure the absolute abundance of every unique TCRbeta CDR3 rearrangement. Productive Simpson clonality was computed per sample as the square root of Simpson's diversity index over productive rearrangements. TCRdb limited this immuneACCESS table to in-frame rearrangements with V and J called. A share of clones is missing; checked studies link under half to unresolved V genes, and the rest is unexplained. V and J calls and clone size are as listed in that table; D and trimming were resolved from the DNA. In this sample the table shows 75,000 or so clones, around 78% of which occur a single time. 15% to 20% of the sample lies in the top ten.

From the cysteine through the phenylalanine, the CDR3 covers 19 amino acids. Only the CDR3 DNA stays, 57 bases, in frame from base 1. The V end gives up 3 bases and the J end 2 bases, leaving 9 bases in the junction not matched to a gene. The germline V gene (reference sequence) specifies LGHDT as CDR1 and YNNKEL as CDR2. Collaborating institutions collected whole blood in K2EDTA tubes following their own protocols. Collaborator samples were shipped for TCRbeta analysis as frozen whole blood, isolated PBMCs, or DNA extracted from either sample type. The source material was peripheral blood. This TCR came from a woman aged 80 or over with acute or convalescent COVID-19. The sequence is built from TRBV3-1 (or the pseudogene TRBV3-2) and TRBJ2-3; the junction holds 15 bases that match TRBD2. The CDR3 protein sequence reads: CASSHSGTSGGPLTDTQYF. The base sequence is TGTGCCAGCAGCCACTCCGGGACTAGCGGGGGGCCCCTCACAGATACGCAGTATTTT.